This T cell receptor (beta chain) emerged from a study of blood T cell repertoires in COVID-19. Background on the study: The analysed material was cDNA or gDNA that came from T cells, B-cell-depleted T cells, or PBMCs.

CDR1 and CDR2 (germline): LNHDA, SQIVND (reference sequence). The V and J ends lost 5 bases and 0 bases respectively, with 11 bases between them. The CDR3 extends over 14 amino acids. Per the study methods: Reference gene primer amplification yielded estimated nucleated cell counts. Assay used: immunoSEQ multiplex PCR; TCRdb lists only in-frame clones, some missing. That table is the source of V, J and clone size, and D and trimming were worked out from the DNA. This sample has fewer than 70,000 clones, with about four fifths found just once. This clone appeared once. Sequenced input: peripheral blood. This receptor was obtained from a man between 25 and 39 years old with COVID-19, enrolled during active disease. The rearrangement links TRBV19 to TRBJ2-7; D perhaps matches TRBD1 (6 bases). The CDR3 nucleotides read TGTGCCAGTAGTGGGACACGAGACTCCTACGAGCAGTACTTC. Its protein is CASSGTRDSYEQYF. Complete variable domain (other parts from reference TRBV19 and TRBJ2-7): DGGITQSPKYLFRKEGQNVTLSCEQNLNHDAMYWYRQDPGQGLRLIYYSQIVNDFQKGDIAEGYSVSREKKESFPLTVTSAQKNPTAFYLCASSGTRDSYEQYFGPGTRLTVT.